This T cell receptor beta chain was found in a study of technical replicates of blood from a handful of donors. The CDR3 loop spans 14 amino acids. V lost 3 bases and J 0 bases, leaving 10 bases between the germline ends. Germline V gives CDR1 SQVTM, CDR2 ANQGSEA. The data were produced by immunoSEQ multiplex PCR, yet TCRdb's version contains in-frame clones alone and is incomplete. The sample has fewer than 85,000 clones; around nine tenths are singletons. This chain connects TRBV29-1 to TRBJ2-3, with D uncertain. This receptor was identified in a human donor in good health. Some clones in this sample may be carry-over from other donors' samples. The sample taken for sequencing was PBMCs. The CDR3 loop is CSVDRSTSTDTQYF. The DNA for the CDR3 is TGCAGCGTTGATCGCTCGACTAGCACAGATACGCAGTATTTT.